This T cell receptor beta chain was sequenced in a study of blood T cell repertoires in COVID-19. In the study overall: Sources were T cells, B-cell-depleted T cells, or PBMCs; the material itself was cDNA or gDNA.

Authors' methods: By means of reference gene primer amplification, nucleated cell counts were estimated. The data were produced by immunoSEQ multiplex PCR, yet TCRdb's version contains in-frame clones alone and is incomplete. V, J and clone size derive from that table, while D and trimming were established from the DNA sequence. The table has 50,000 to 55,000 clones, roughly 89% seen once. This CDR3 contains 14 residues. V dropped 4 bases and J dropped 9 bases, with 19 bases sitting between them. Germline CDR1 SGHTA, CDR2 FQGNSA. This clonotype was sampled from a man older than 75 with acute or convalescent COVID-19. The V call is TRBV7-2, the J call TRBJ2-7, with D possibly matching TRBD2 (6 bases). Specimen: peripheral blood. The DNA for the CDR3 is TGTGCCAGCAGCTCTGGCCTCGGGGGTCGGGTGCAGTACTTC. It yields the protein CASSSGLGGRVQYF.